The present entry profiles one T cell receptor (beta chain) with its context. The antigen remains unidentified. Quantitative barcoded 5'-RACE was used to prepare TCR beta libraries. Each CDR3 protein gets one entry after TCRdb re-called the 5' RACE reads with MiXCR. The sample has around 480,000 distinct CDR3 sequences; 15% to 20% are singletons. This record belongs to a study of CD8 T cells in ankylosing spondylitis. Per the germline V gene, CDR1 is SEHNR and CDR2 is FQNEAQ (reference sequence). Trimming removed 1 base at V and 0 bases at J, with 5 bases between. There are 14 residues in the CDR3. Study-level points and caveats: Relatively scarce in peripheral blood, disease-linked clones were CD8+. According to the report, clones linked to the disease were significantly enriched in matched synovial fluid samples taken from ankylosing spondylitis patients. What appeared characteristic of ankylosing spondylitis blood was a TCR beta motif of under 10 highly homologous variants. In synovial fluid and blood from reactive arthritis, some motif variants were previously reported.

Sequenced input: blood, either unsorted or a sorted T cell fraction (not recorded which). This rearrangement joins TRBV7-9 to TRBJ2-3, with D uncertain. The sequence was collected from a male donor with ankylosing spondylitis. The CDR3 sequence is CASSLGPSTDTQYF. For the CDR3, the DNA is TGTGCCAGCAGCTTAGGGCCTAGCACAGATACGCAGTATTTT.